The clone carrying this TCR beta chain was counted at least ten times. Its cognate antigen is unknown. Genomic DNA served as template for TCR beta VDJ and CDR3 profiling. TCRdb called the reads again in MiXCR, with one record for every CDR3 protein. The sample records some 150,000 distinct CDR3 sequences, around half being singletons. From germline, CDR1 is SGDLS and CDR2 YYNGEE. The CDR3 totals 15 residues. V was clipped by 0 bases and J by 8 bases; unmatched bases: 6. These data belong to a study of CD8+CD57+ T cells in acquired aplastic anemia. Findings and caveats of the study: Patients and controls shared twenty-nine CD8+ CDR3 sequences. The CD8+ Simpson's diversity of patients and controls was not significantly different.

Previously, flow cytometry had revealed CD8+CD57+ cell expansion in the patients chosen for sequencing. The V call is TRBV9, the J call TRBJ2-1; 9 bases line up with TRBD2. Input material: sorted CD4+, CD8+, or CD8+CD57+ T cells (not recorded which) from PBMCs. This TCR was sampled from a human donor with aplastic anemia. CDR3 residues: CASSVGGGGADEQFF. In DNA form, the CDR3 reads TGTGCCAGCAGCGTAGGCGGCGGGGGGGCGGATGAGCAGTTCTTC.